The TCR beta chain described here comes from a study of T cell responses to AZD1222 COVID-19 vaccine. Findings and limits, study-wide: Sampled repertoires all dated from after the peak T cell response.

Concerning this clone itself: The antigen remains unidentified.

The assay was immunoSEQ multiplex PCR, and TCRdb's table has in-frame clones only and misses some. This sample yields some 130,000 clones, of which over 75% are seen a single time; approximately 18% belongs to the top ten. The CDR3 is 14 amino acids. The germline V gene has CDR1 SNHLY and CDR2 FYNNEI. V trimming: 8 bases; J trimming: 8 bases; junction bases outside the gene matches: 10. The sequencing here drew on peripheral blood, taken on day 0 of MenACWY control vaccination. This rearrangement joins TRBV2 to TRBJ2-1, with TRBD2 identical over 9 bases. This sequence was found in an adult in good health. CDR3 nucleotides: TGTGCCAGCCAGACTAGCGGAGGGGGCCATGAGCAGTTCTTC. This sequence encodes CASQTSGGGHEQFF. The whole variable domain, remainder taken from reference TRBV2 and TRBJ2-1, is EPEVTQTPSHQVTQMGQEVILRCVPISNHLYFYWYRQILGQKVEFLVSFYNNEISEKSEIFDDQFSVERPDGSNFTLKIRSTKLEDSAMYFCASQTSGGGHEQFFGPGTRLTVL.